These 24 T cell receptor beta chains share one sample of origin, sequenced in a study of TIL therapy for anti-PD-1-resistant metastatic lung cancer. The libraries were made with immunoSEQ v3. The data were produced by immunoSEQ multiplex PCR, yet TCRdb's version contains in-frame clones alone and is incomplete. The data hold about 46,000 clones, with 86% observed a single time. The sample's time point: pre-treatment sample, taken before nivolumab and TIL therapy. The sequenced sample was blood, obtained at baseline. Receptors originate from a person between 25 and 79 years old with non-small cell lung cancer.

V gene TRBV7-8 combines with J gene TRBJ2-6; TRBD1 aligns across 11 bases. The CDR3 spans 17 residues. The germline V gene has CDR1 SGHVS and CDR2 FQNEAQ. V was clipped by 6 bases and J by 0 bases; unmatched bases: 4. CDR3 region: CASRQGQGGSGANVLTF. CDR3 DNA sequence: TGTGCCAGCAGGCAGGGACAGGGGGGCTCTGGGGCCAACGTCCTGACTTTC.

This clone has a handful of counts. The J gene is TRBJ1-2, the V gene TRBV3-1 (or the pseudogene TRBV3-2); D uncertain. V was trimmed by 0 bases and J by 2 bases, leaving 10 bases between them. The germline gives CDR1 LGHDT, CDR2 YNNKEL (reference sequence). The CDR3 has 15 residues. The CDR3 protein is CASSQEGRLNYGYTF. For the CDR3, the DNA is TGTGCCAGCAGCCAAGAAGGGAGATTAAACTATGGCTACACCTTC.

The V gene is TRBV7-2, the J gene TRBJ2-4; perhaps D is TRBD1 or TRBD2 (5 bases each). CDR1 and CDR2 from the germline V gene are SGHTA and FQGNSA. The CDR3 length is 16 residues. The germline V and J ends were trimmed by 3 bases and 1 base, with 13 bases remaining between them. The CDR3 DNA sequence: TGTGCCAGCAGCTTCTTTGGGACGGACGCCAAAAACATTCAGTACTTC. This encodes CASSFFGTDAKNIQYF.

The gene calls are TRBV7-2 and TRBJ2-5; 7 nucleotides match TRBD1. The germline CDR1 and CDR2 sequences are SGHTA and FQGNSA. With V trimmed by 1 base and J by 1 base, 3 bases remained unmatched. This CDR3 is built from 15 residues. The CDR3 bases are TGTGCCAGCAGCTTAGAGGGGGCCGGCCAAGAGACCCAGTACTTC. Protein sequence: CASSLEGAGQETQYF.

The chain recombines TRBV19 with TRBJ1-1; D possibly corresponds to TRBD1 (5 bases). Trimming removed 6 bases from V and 4 bases from J, with 18 bases in between. The CDR3 is 15 amino acids. The germline V gene encodes CDR1 LNHDA and CDR2 SQIVND (reference sequence). The CDR3 nucleotides read TGTGCCAGTAGCCTTAAGCCGAGGGGATCCACTGAAGCTTTCTTT. This sequence encodes CASSLKPRGSTEAFF.

The chain has TRBV6-1 and TRBJ2-7; D is ambiguous. The length of the CDR3 is 14 residues. Germline CDR1 is MNHNS and CDR2 is SASEGT. The germline V and J ends were trimmed by 2 bases and 5 bases, with 13 bases remaining between them. The DNA of the CDR3 is TGTGCCAGCAGTGAACAGCCGACTCGTAACGAGCAGTACTTC. Encoded protein: CASSEQPTRNEQYF.

The V call is TRBV28, the J call TRBJ2-7; perhaps TRBD1 as D (6 bases). In germline, CDR1 is MDHEN, CDR2 SYDVKM. Deletions cut 3 bases from V and 3 bases from J, with 12 bases between. CDR3 length equals 14 residues. CDR3 sequence reads: CASSLVTGRYEQYF. CDR3 DNA sequence: TGTGCCAGCAGTTTGGTGACAGGCCGCTACGAGCAGTACTTC.

The rearrangement links TRBV24-1 to TRBJ2-7; perhaps TRBD1 as D (5 bases). The CDR3 runs to 15 residues. CDR1 is KGHDR, CDR2 SFDVKD, per germline. V dropped 0 bases and J dropped 3 bases, with 11 bases sitting between them. DNA of the CDR3: TGTGCCACCAGTGATTTGACGGACACCAACTACGAGCAGTACTTC. It codes for CATSDLTDTNYEQYF.

The rearrangement joins TRBV4-2 to TRBJ2-5, with a possible D match to TRBD1 (6 bases). Trimming shortened V by 0 bases and J by 4 bases, and 18 bases separated the two germline ends. Germline CDR1 reads LGHNA; CDR2 reads YNFKEQ. This CDR3 has 17 amino acids. CDR3 DNA: TGTGCCAGCAGCCAAGATCAAGGGGGAGTCGTTCTAGAGACCCAGTACTTC. Residues: CASSQDQGGVVLETQYF.

The chain links TRBV24-1 to TRBJ1-5, with 10 positions matching TRBD1. The trim removed 5 bases at V and 1 base at J, leaving 7 bases unmatched. Germline V lookup: CDR1 KGHDR, CDR2 SFDVKD. This CDR3 spans 17 amino acids. CDR3 nucleotide sequence: TGTGCCACCAGTGCGGGGACAGGGGCCAGGAGCAATCAGCCCCAGCATTTT. It yields the protein CATSAGTGARSNQPQHF.

V is TRBV28 and J is TRBJ2-7, with no clear D. Looked up from germline, CDR1 is MDHEN and CDR2 is SYDVKM. With 3 bases removed from V and 2 bases from J, the gap between germline ends came to 11 bases. The CDR3 is 14 residues long. Written as DNA, the CDR3 is TGTGCCAGCAGTTTCCAAAATTCCGCCTACGAGCAGTACTTC. Its protein product is CASSFQNSAYEQYF.

This clone occurred once. The genes are TRBV11-2 and TRBJ1-4; no definite D call. There are 13 residues in the CDR3. The V gene's germline CDR1 is SGHAT and CDR2 FQNNGV. The V and J ends lost 2 bases and 4 bases respectively, with 5 bases between them. In nucleotides, the CDR3 is TGTGCCAGCAGCTTATACAGTAATGAAAAACTGTTTTTT. This translates into CASSLYSNEKLFF.

The V gene is TRBV7-6, the J gene TRBJ2-7, with D perhaps given as TRBD1 or TRBD2 (6 bases each). This CDR3 spans 12 amino acids. V was shortened by 4 bases and J by 7 bases, with 11 bases between the two germline ends. Germline V gene sequence: CDR1 SGHVS, CDR2 FNYEAQ. The CDR3 DNA follows: TGTGCCAGCAGCTATACAGGGAGGGAGCAGTACTTC. Its protein product is CASSYTGREQYF.

This clone has only a few counts. The chain uses TRBV7-9 and TRBJ1-2; D gene unclear. Between the trimmed V and J ends, which lost 2 bases and 7 bases, there was a span of 14 bases. CDR1 is SEHNR, CDR2 FQNEAQ, per germline (reference sequence). The CDR3 spans 14 residues. In nucleotides, the CDR3 is TGTGCCAGCAGCTTAAATGCCCTATCCGTTGGCTACACCTTC. Amino acid sequence: CASSLNALSVGYTF. Full variable domain (outside the CDR3, taken from reference TRBV7-9 and TRBJ1-2): DTGVSQNPRHKITKRGQNVTFRCDPISEHNRLYWYRQTLGQGPEFLTYFQNEAQLEKSRLLSDRFSAERPKGSFSTLEIQRTEQGDSAMYLCASSLNALSVGYTFGSGTRLTVV.

This sequence joins TRBV27 and TRBJ2-7; TRBD2 is a possible D gene (5 bases). Trimming removed 4 bases from V and 9 bases from J, with 19 bases in between. This CDR3 has 14 amino acids. Germline values: CDR1 MNHEY, CDR2 SMNVEV (reference sequence). For the CDR3, the DNA is TGTGCCAGCAGTTCCCCCCCCATGGGAGACGGGCAGTACTTC. Encoded protein: CASSSPPMGDGQYF.

The chain combines TRBV11-3 with TRBJ2-1; 7 positions match TRBD2. The germline V gene has CDR1 SGHNT and CDR2 YENEEA. With V trimmed by 0 bases and J by 15 bases, 5 bases remained unmatched. This CDR3 comprises 12 residues. The CDR3 DNA is TGTGCCAGCAGCTTAGATGGCGGGAGCGCGTTCTTC. Translation: CASSLDGGSAFF.

The J gene is TRBJ2-7, the V gene TRBV7-9; TRBD2 might be the D (6 bases). V was shortened by 0 bases and J by 0 bases, with 15 bases between the two germline ends. In germline, CDR1 is SEHNR, CDR2 FQNEAQ (reference sequence). This CDR3 is 17 amino acids long. CDR3 amino acids: CASSLAGLAVSSYEQYF. The CDR3 region has the DNA TGTGCCAGCAGCTTAGCAGGGTTAGCGGTTAGCTCCTACGAGCAGTACTTC.

CDR3 region: CASSIAGVGTGVSNEQFF. The CDR3, as DNA: TGTGCCAGTAGTATAGCCGGGGTGGGGACAGGGGTTAGCAATGAGCAGTTCTTC. This rearrangement joins TRBV19 to TRBJ2-1; 10 positions match TRBD1. CDR3 length: 18 amino acids. V shed 1 base and J 6 bases; nucleotides not matched to a gene: 12. Per the germline V gene, CDR1 is LNHDA and CDR2 is SQIVND (reference sequence).

The gene calls are TRBV7-3 and TRBJ2-7; unclear D gene. V gave up 5 bases and J gave up 3 bases, with 17 bases separating them. Germline assignment: CDR1 SGHTA and CDR2 FQGTGA. The length of the CDR3 is 15 residues. Here the CDR3 reads CASSPTARSSYEQYF. The CDR3 coding sequence is TGTGCCAGCAGCCCGACGGCCCGGTCGAGCTACGAGCAGTACTTC.

The chain recombines TRBV6-6 with TRBJ2-3; D perhaps matches TRBD2 (5 bases). The CDR3 length is 15 residues. CDR1 and CDR2 from the germline V gene are MNHNY and SVGAGI (reference sequence). V lost 5 bases and J lost 5, with 17 bases in between. CDR3 DNA sequence: TGTGCCAGCAGTCGCCCCGGGATATCGGGAGATACGCAGTATTTT. The encoded protein is CASSRPGISGDTQYF.

This chain uses TRBV3-1 (or the pseudogene TRBV3-2) with TRBJ2-1, with no clear D. Looked up from germline, CDR1 is LGHDT and CDR2 is YNNKEL (reference sequence). The CDR3 covers 16 residues. The V and J ends lost 5 bases and 7 bases respectively, with 21 bases between them. The CDR3 spells CASSFDPSSSKNEQFF. The CDR3 DNA is TGTGCCAGCAGCTTTGACCCGTCTTCCTCTAAGAATGAGCAGTTCTTC.

The chain employs TRBV18 and TRBJ2-5, with 14 bases identical to TRBD2. With 4 bases clipped from V and 4 bases from J, the junction kept 5 bases outside the gene matches. The CDR3 loop spans 16 amino acids. From germline, CDR1 is KGHSH and CDR2 LQKENI. In nucleotides, the CDR3 is TGTGCCAGCTCACGACGACTAGCGGGGGGGCGAGAGACCCAGTACTTC. Translated, it gives CASSRRLAGGRETQYF.

This chain connects TRBV6-6 to TRBJ2-4; TRBD1 aligns across 7 bases. CDR3 size: 14 residues. Germline loops: CDR1 MNHNY, CDR2 SVGAGI (reference sequence). V was pared by 10 bases and J by 0 bases, with 6 bases of the junction left unmatched. DNA of the CDR3: TGTGCCACCCAGACAGGGCCAGCCAAAAACATTCAGTACTTC. As protein: CATQTGPAKNIQYF.

The CDR3 is CASTIGQASYEQYF. DNA for the CDR3: TGTGCCAGCACCATTGGACAGGCCAGCTACGAGCAGTACTTC. The rearrangement joins TRBV6-5 to TRBJ2-7; 7 bases match TRBD1. CDR1 and CDR2 (germline): MNHEY, SVGAGI. This CDR3 has 14 residues. Trimming removed 7 bases from V and 3 bases from J; junction bases left unmatched: 9.